This TCR beta chain originates from a study of cytomegalovirus exposure and HLA in healthy donors. Study-level findings and limits: Cytomegalovirus association was assigned to 170 or so TCR beta chains.

Amplification used 60 Vbeta primers and 13 Jbeta primers. Profiling relied on immunoSEQ multiplex PCR, and the TCRdb table lists in-frame clones only, not all of them. The sample has 70,000 to 95,000 clones, around 82% seen once; the top ten hold around 2%. CDR1 and CDR2 (germline): MNHNS, SASEGT. The CDR3 spans 15 residues. The trim removed 5 bases at V and 4 bases at J, leaving 6 bases unmatched. Regarding this clone: Its antigen is undetermined.

The sample comprised PBMCs. J is TRBJ2-1 and V is TRBV6-1, with 9 bases aligning to TRBD2. The receptor's source is a man aged 18 to 29 in good health and CMV-seronegative. The CDR3 sequence is CASSPKAGGYNEQFF. DNA for the CDR3: TGTGCCAGCAGTCCAAAAGCGGGGGGATACAATGAGCAGTTCTTC.